The 11 T cell receptor beta chains listed next were all sequenced from one sample in a study of blood T cell repertoires in COVID-19. The table came from immunoSEQ multiplex PCR; TCRdb's copy has only in-frame clones and leaves some out. The data contain around 300,000 clones, 88% of them singletons. Source material: peripheral blood. The receptors were sampled from a woman aged 45-65 years with active or convalescent COVID-19.

The chain has TRBV19 and TRBJ1-2; D is perhaps TRBD1 (6 bases). Per germline, CDR1 LNHDA and CDR2 SQIVND (reference sequence). The CDR3 length is 13 residues. V lost 6 bases and J lost 7, with 15 bases in between. The CDR3 loop reads CASRIDRTAGYTF. CDR3 bases: TGTGCCAGTAGAATTGACAGGACTGCTGGCTACACCTTC.

The rearrangement joins TRBV14 to TRBJ1-2, with TRBD1 identical over 7 bases. Germline lookup yields CDR1 SGHDN and CDR2 FVKESK. This CDR3 has 15 residues. V lost 4 bases and J lost 3; bases outside the gene matches: 8. CDR3 in DNA: TGTGCCAGCAGCCCTCCGGGACAGACCTACTATGGCTACACCTTC. Translating it yields CASSPPGQTYYGYTF.

The chain couples TRBV6-2 or TRBV6-3 to TRBJ2-1, with 8 bases that match TRBD1. Germline CDR1 reads MNHEY; CDR2 reads SVGEGT. J gave up 8 bases and V 4 bases, and 4 bases lay outside the gene matches. This CDR3 region has 13 residues. The CDR3 sequence is CASSSDRAYEQFF. The CDR3 DNA follows: TGTGCCAGCAGTTCGGACAGGGCATATGAGCAGTTCTTC.

This chain uses TRBV5-1 with TRBJ1-1, with D unresolved. CDR1 and CDR2 from the germline V gene are SGHRS and YFSETQ. The CDR3 length is 13 residues. V was cut by 4 bases and J by 8 bases, with 15 bases left in between. The chain's CDR3 is CASSAYPYGEAFF. In DNA, the CDR3 is TGCGCCAGCAGCGCGTATCCGTACGGGGAAGCTTTCTTT.

In DNA form, the CDR3 reads TGTGCCTGGAGTCATACACCAACGTCTGGAAACACCATATATTTT. Its translation is CAWSHTPTSGNTIYF. The chain recombines TRBV30 with TRBJ1-3; D unclear. The CDR3 is 15 amino acids. Germline V gives CDR1 GTSNPN, CDR2 SVGIG (reference sequence). Trimming cost V 2 bases and J 1 base, with 12 bases left between them.

This clone appeared once. V usage is TRBV7-9 and J usage is TRBJ1-1, with TRBD1 as a possible D gene (6 bases). In germline, CDR1 is SEHNR, CDR2 FQNEAQ (reference sequence). The V and J ends lost 1 base and 5 bases respectively, with 14 bases between them. This CDR3 has 15 amino acids. CDR3 in amino acids: CASSLEAGEFTEAFF. CDR3 DNA sequence: TGTGCCAGCAGCTTAGAGGCAGGGGAATTTACTGAAGCTTTCTTT.

This chain connects TRBV28 to TRBJ2-7; D is possibly TRBD1 (5 bases). With 8 bases removed from V and 5 bases from J, the gap between germline ends came to 22 bases. Per the germline V gene, CDR1 is MDHEN and CDR2 is SYDVKM. This CDR3 has 15 residues. CDR3 residues: CASRISTGAPHEQYF. CDR3 nucleotides: TGTGCCAGCCGAATCTCGACTGGGGCCCCCCACGAGCAGTACTTC.

The chain joins TRBV14 to TRBJ2-7; 10 bases align to TRBD2. V gave up 1 base and J gave up 8 bases; unmatched junction bases: 8. The CDR3 has 15 amino acids. The germline CDR1 and CDR2 sequences are SGHDN and FVKESK. CDR3 loop: CASSQGGTSGTKQYF. CDR3 DNA sequence: TGTGCCAGCAGCCAAGGGGGAACTAGCGGGACCAAGCAGTACTTC.

CDR3 sequence reads: CASSPTSGGAYEQYF. As DNA, the CDR3 is TGTGCCAGCAGCCCGACTAGCGGGGGGGCTTACGAGCAGTACTTC. The chain has TRBV2 and TRBJ2-7; 14 nucleotides match TRBD2. Germline V gives CDR1 SNHLY, CDR2 FYNNEI. After removal of 6 bases from V and 4 bases from J, the junction contained 5 bases not matched to a gene. The CDR3 spans 15 residues. Drawing the rest from reference TRBV2 and TRBJ2-7, the complete variable domain is EPEVTQTPSHQVTQMGQEVILRCVPISNHLYFYWYRQILGQKVEFLVSFYNNEISEKSEIFDDQFSVERPDGSNFTLKIRSTKLEDSAMYFCASSPTSGGAYEQYFGPGTRLTVT.

The V and J genes are TRBV27 and TRBJ2-7; a weak D match, TRBD2 (7 bases). The ends were cut back, 5 bases at V and 7 bases at J, with 18 bases in the middle. The CDR3 spans 14 residues. Germline loops: CDR1 MNHEY, CDR2 SMNVEV (reference sequence). In DNA form, the CDR3 reads TGTGCCAGCAGTCCCTTAGGGGGGGCAGGGGAGCAGTACTTC. It is translated as CASSPLGGAGEQYF.

The chain couples TRBV18 to TRBJ1-1, with D tentatively TRBD1 (6 bases). The germline CDR1 and CDR2 sequences are KGHSH and LQKENI. The CDR3 runs 14 residues. V was shortened by 4 bases and J by 0 bases, with 9 bases between the two germline ends. CDR3: CASSLQGMNTEAFF. Written as DNA, the CDR3 is TGTGCCAGCTCACTCCAGGGGATGAACACTGAAGCTTTCTTT.